The present T cell receptor beta chain was sequenced within a study of response to subunit inactivated influenza vaccine. A single record per CDR3 protein comes from TCRdb applying MiXCR to the RT-PCR reads. The sample records approximately 310,000 distinct CDR3 sequences, 20% to 25% being singletons. Germline CDR1 SGHTA, CDR2 FQGNSA. Trimming left V 0 bases short and J 2 bases short, with 14 bases between. This CDR3 comprises 17 residues. This clonotype was found a few times. This clonotype was obtained from a man between 50 and 69 years old who received an inactivated influenza vaccine. Source: PBMCs from blood, taken approximately 22 months after vaccination. V usage is TRBV7-2 and J usage is TRBJ1-3, with a possible D match to TRBD1 (5 bases). As DNA, the CDR3 is TGTGCCAGCAGCTTAGCCTCTTTTTCAGGGACTGGAAACACCATATATTTT. It encodes CASSLASFSGTGNTIYF.